This TCR beta chain was identified in a study of blood T cells in healthy people across ages. Points from the study as a whole: Fewer expanded clones and more diversity marked long-lived versus aged donors.

The CDR3 length is 12 residues. From germline, CDR1 is SGHTA and CDR2 FQGTGA. With 8 bases removed from V and 3 bases from J, the gap between germline ends came to 11 bases. PCR was performed a second time for 7 to 11 cycles using a sample-barcoded 5' primer and a J-beta primer mix. Via MiXCR, TCRdb re-called the 5' RACE reads, giving one row per CDR3 protein. The sample includes about 570,000 distinct CDR3 sequences, 25% to 30% seen only once; the top ten take about 18%. In the case of this clonotype: Its target is unknown.

V and J are TRBV7-3 and TRBJ2-7, with D possibly being TRBD2 (5 bases). The sequence was collected from a woman between 65 and 79 years old in good health. Sequenced sample: blood. In nucleotides, the CDR3 is TGTGCCAGCGGGCCGGGGATCTACGAGCAGTACTTC. It yields the protein CASGPGIYEQYF. Based on the CDR3 plus reference TRBV7-3 and TRBJ2-7, the full variable domain is GAGVSQTPSNKVTEKGKYVELRCDPISGHTALYWYRQSLGQGPEFLIYFQGTGAADDSGLPNDRFFAVRPEGSVSTLKIQRTERGDSAVYLCASGPGIYEQYFGPGTRLTVT.